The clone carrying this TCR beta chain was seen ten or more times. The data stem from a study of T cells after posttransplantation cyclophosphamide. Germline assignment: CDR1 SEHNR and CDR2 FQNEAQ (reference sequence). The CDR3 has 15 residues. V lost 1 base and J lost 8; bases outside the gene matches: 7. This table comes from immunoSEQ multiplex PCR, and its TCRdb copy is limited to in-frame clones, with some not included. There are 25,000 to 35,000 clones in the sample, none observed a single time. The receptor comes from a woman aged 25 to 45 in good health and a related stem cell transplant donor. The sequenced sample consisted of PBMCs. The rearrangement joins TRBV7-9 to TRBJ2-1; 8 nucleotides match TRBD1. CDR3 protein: CASSLDQGAKDEQFF. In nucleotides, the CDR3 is TGTGCCAGCAGCTTAGATCAGGGGGCCAAGGATGAGCAGTTCTTC.